Listed below are T cell receptor beta chains from one sample, sequenced in a study of shared clonotypes between healthy human individuals. Profiled with immunoSEQ multiplex PCR; TCRdb holds only in-frame clones, not every one. The repertoire has 2 million to 2.5 million clones, under 95% of them found once; the top ten carry 0.3% to 0.45%. The sample was naive CD4+ T cells from PBMCs. These receptors came from a man between 18 and 35 years old in good health. Some clones in this sample may be carry-over from other donors' samples. Each CDR3 is given with its conserved first and last residue. The D gene is left open where the match is weak. Part of the rows lack a size; the others show once, few, many or a class for expanded clones.

cdr3_aa	cdr3_nt	d_call	v_call	j_call	clone_size
CASSLLSDYSNQPQHF	TGTGCCAGCAGTTTATTGTCTGATTATAGCAATCAGCCCCAGCATTTT	.	TRBV28	TRBJ1-5	.
CASSPVRGGPGDYGYTF	TGTGCCAGCTCACCTGTTCGGGGCGGCCCCGGTGACTATGGCTACACCTTC	.	TRBV18	TRBJ1-2	.
CAWSLFEKLFF	TGTGCCTGGAGTCTCTTCGAAAAACTGTTTTTT	.	TRBV30	TRBJ1-4	.
CASSLGRGRGSEQFF	TGTGCCAGCAGCTTAGGACGCGGGAGAGGTAGTGAGCAGTTCTTC	TRBD2	TRBV11-3	TRBJ2-1	.
CASSERQAYQPQHF	TGTGCCAGCAGTGAACGGCAGGCATATCAGCCCCAGCATTTT	.	TRBV6-1	TRBJ1-5	.
CAWMTRQGLVNTEAFF	TGTGCCTGGATGACCCGTCAGGGACTGGTGAACACTGAAGCTTTCTTT	.	TRBV30	TRBJ1-1	few
CASSNGGARTEAFF	TGTGCCAGCAGCAATGGAGGGGCGAGGACTGAAGCTTTCTTT	.	TRBV2	TRBJ1-1	.
CASSSPHEQYF	TGTGCCAGCAGTTCGCCCCACGAGCAGTACTTC	.	TRBV6-1	TRBJ2-7	.
CASNPARGTRSNNEQFF	TGTGCCAGCAACCCTGCCCGAGGGACTAGGTCCAACAATGAGCAGTTCTTC	TRBD2	TRBV25-1	TRBJ2-1	once
CASSLPRLAGEGQETQYF	TGCGCCAGCAGCTTGCCGAGACTAGCGGGAGAGGGACAAGAGACCCAGTACTTC	TRBD2	TRBV5-1	TRBJ2-5	.
CASSLGAGGADTEAFF	TGTGCCAGCAGCTTGGGGGCAGGGGGTGCTGACACTGAAGCTTTCTTT	TRBD1	TRBV5-6	TRBJ1-1	.
CASSPNRDPGANVLTF	TGTGCCAGCAGTCCAAACCGGGACCCCGGGGCCAACGTCCTGACTTTC	.	TRBV27	TRBJ2-6	.
CAWSASDRRTDTQYF	TGTGCCTGGAGTGCTTCAGACCGACGCACAGATACGCAGTATTTT	.	TRBV30	TRBJ2-3	.
CASSQARNTEAFF	TGTGCCAGCAGCCAAGCAAGGAACACTGAAGCTTTCTTT	.	TRBV7-3	TRBJ1-1	.
CASRPNRVGYTF	TGTGCCAGCAGACCCAACAGGGTTGGCTACACCTTC	.	TRBV6-6	TRBJ1-2	once
CASSLDRALIAGGGKFF	TGTGCCAGCAGCTTAGATCGGGCTTTGATAGCGGGAGGGGGTAAGTTCTTC	TRBD2	TRBV11-2	TRBJ2-1	.
CASNGRTTEAFF	TGTGCCAGCAACGGCAGGACCACTGAAGCTTTCTTT	.	TRBV28	TRBJ1-1	few
CASSQTSGQETQYF	TGTGCCAGCAGCCAAACTAGCGGCCAAGAGACCCAGTACTTC	TRBD2	TRBV5-4	TRBJ2-5	.
CASSLTTAGYTF	TGTGCCAGCAGTTTAACTACCGCGGGCTACACCTTC	.	TRBV28	TRBJ1-2	.
CASSQVSGSGANVLTF	TGCGCCAGCAGCCAAGTCTCAGGTTCTGGGGCCAACGTCCTGACTTTC	.	TRBV4-3	TRBJ2-6	.
CASSPLARNYGYTF	TGTGCCAGCAGCCCTCTTGCCAGGAACTATGGCTACACCTTC	.	TRBV2	TRBJ1-2	.
CASSTPGAGDIQYF	TGTGCCAGTAGTACCCCGGGCGCGGGGGACATTCAGTACTTC	TRBD2	TRBV19	TRBJ2-4	.
CASSKRAYEQYF	TGTGCCAGCAGCAAAAGGGCTTACGAGCAGTACTTC	.	TRBV28	TRBJ2-7	.
CASSLMDPGRDTEAFF	TGCGCCAGCAGCCTAATGGATCCTGGAAGGGACACTGAAGCTTTCTTT	.	TRBV5-1	TRBJ1-1	.
CASSSPPTGRDGETQYF	TGTGCCAGCAGTTCCCCCCCGACAGGGAGGGACGGAGAGACCCAGTACTTC	.	TRBV28	TRBJ2-5	.
CASSLMGQGSYEQYF	TGTGCCAGCAGTTTGATGGGACAGGGCTCCTACGAGCAGTACTTC	TRBD1	TRBV28	TRBJ2-7	.
CASRLLGGDEKLFF	TGTGCCAGCAGACTCTTAGGGGGGGATGAAAAACTGTTTTTT	.	TRBV28	TRBJ1-4	.
CAWTHGAWDKDYEQYF	TGTGCCTGGACCCACGGGGCATGGGATAAAGACTACGAGCAGTACTTC	.	TRBV30	TRBJ2-7	.
CASSEGGRAEQYF	TGTGCCAGCAGTGAGGGGGGCAGGGCCGAGCAGTACTTC	.	TRBV2	TRBJ2-7	.
CASSFRDPDTQYF	TGTGCCAGCAGTTTCAGGGACCCAGATACGCAGTATTTT	.	TRBV28	TRBJ2-3	once
CASSEGGMGGNIQYF	TGTGCCAGCAGTGAAGGTGGGATGGGGGGAAACATTCAGTACTTC	.	TRBV2	TRBJ2-4	.
CATDRGQSYTGELFF	TGTGCGACCGACAGGGGTCAGTCATACACCGGGGAGCTGTTTTTT	TRBD1	TRBV7-9	TRBJ2-2	.
CASLRGRLAGLDEQFF	TGTGCCAGCCTTCGAGGGAGACTAGCGGGACTGGATGAGCAGTTCTTC	TRBD2	TRBV28	TRBJ2-1	.
CASRRTAYEQYF	TGTGCCAGCAGGCGGACAGCCTACGAGCAGTACTTC	.	TRBV6-5	TRBJ2-7	.
CASTRSGSEAFF	TGTGCCAGCACCCGATCCGGGTCTGAAGCTTTCTTT	.	TRBV28	TRBJ1-1	.
CASSLSRYSNQPQHF	TGTGCCAGCAGTTTATCGCGGTATAGCAATCAGCCCCAGCATTTT	.	TRBV27	TRBJ1-5	.
CASSAVDRVSEKLFF	TGTGCCAGCAGTGCCGTGGACAGGGTTAGTGAAAAACTGTTTTTT	TRBD1	TRBV28	TRBJ1-4	.
CASSTPSGGSSYNEQFF	TGTGCCAGCAGCACCCCAAGCGGCGGGAGCTCCTACAATGAGCAGTTCTTC	TRBD2	TRBV11-2	TRBJ2-1	.
CAVLGGSGANVLTF	TGTGCCGTGCTGGGGGGCTCTGGGGCCAACGTCCTGACTTTC	.	TRBV7-9	TRBJ2-6	.
CASRVSDENTEAFF	TGTGCCAGCAGGGTATCGGACGAGAACACTGAAGCTTTCTTT	.	TRBV2	TRBJ1-1	.
CASSTHRASYEQYF	TGTGCCAGCAGCACCCACAGGGCTTCCTACGAGCAGTACTTC	.	TRBV21-1	TRBJ2-7	.
CASSQVPSRGQFDRGLGYTF	TGTGCCAGCAGCCAAGTTCCATCCAGGGGGCAATTTGATCGCGGTTTGGGCTACACCTTC	TRBD1	TRBV14	TRBJ1-2	.
CASRPQGGRGNGEPQHF	TGTGCCAGCAGACCCCAAGGGGGCCGAGGGAACGGGGAGCCCCAGCATTTT	TRBD1	TRBV27	TRBJ1-5	.
CASTPVDTQYF	TGTGCCAGCACCCCGGTAGATACGCAGTATTTT	.	TRBV7-8	TRBJ2-3	.
CASSLDRGYIETQYF	TGTGCCAGCAGCTTGGACAGGGGATACATAGAGACCCAGTACTTC	TRBD1	TRBV7-2	TRBJ2-5	once
CASSTTGADTQYF	TGTGCCAGCAGCACGACAGGGGCAGATACGCAGTATTTT	TRBD1	TRBV5-6	TRBJ2-3	.
CASSLHSSGRAYNEQFF	TGTGCCAGCAGCCTCCATTCAAGCGGGAGGGCCTACAATGAGCAGTTCTTC	TRBD2	TRBV11-2	TRBJ2-1	once
CASSLVGGGNHNEQFF	TGCGCCAGCAGCTTGGTTGGAGGGGGCAACCACAATGAGCAGTTCTTC	.	TRBV5-1	TRBJ2-1	.
CTSSHQRGLAAQSGGELFF	TGCACCAGCAGCCACCAACGCGGACTAGCGGCCCAAAGTGGGGGGGAGCTGTTTTTT	.	TRBV1	TRBJ2-2	.
CASSPWGVAGVAEQFF	TGCGCCAGCAGCCCGTGGGGGGTAGCGGGAGTAGCTGAGCAGTTCTTC	TRBD2	TRBV5-1	TRBJ2-1	.
CASSLVPGNGNTIYF	TGTGCCAGCAGCTTAGTTCCGGGGAATGGAAACACCATATATTTT	.	TRBV7-2	TRBJ1-3	.
CASIWDRESSEQYF	TGTGCCAGCATCTGGGACAGGGAAAGTTCCGAGCAGTACTTC	TRBD1	TRBV2	TRBJ2-7	.
CASSPFDRASYEQYF	TGTGCCAGCAGTCCATTCGACAGGGCATCCTACGAGCAGTACTTC	TRBD1	TRBV6-1	TRBJ2-7	.
CASSLDGDSGTQYF	TGCGCCAGCAGCTTGGATGGGGACAGTGGGACCCAGTACTTC	TRBD1	TRBV5-1	TRBJ2-5	.
CASRLMGERTGELFF	TGTGCCAGCAGGTTAATGGGGGAGAGAACCGGGGAGCTGTTTTTT	.	TRBV5-6	TRBJ2-2	.
CASLRGVEEKLFF	TGTGCCAGTCTAAGAGGGGTCGAAGAAAAACTGTTTTTT	.	TRBV28	TRBJ1-4	.
CASRPNQGIRELFF	TGTGCCAGCAGGCCAAATCAGGGGATCCGGGAGCTGTTTTTT	.	TRBV27	TRBJ2-2	.